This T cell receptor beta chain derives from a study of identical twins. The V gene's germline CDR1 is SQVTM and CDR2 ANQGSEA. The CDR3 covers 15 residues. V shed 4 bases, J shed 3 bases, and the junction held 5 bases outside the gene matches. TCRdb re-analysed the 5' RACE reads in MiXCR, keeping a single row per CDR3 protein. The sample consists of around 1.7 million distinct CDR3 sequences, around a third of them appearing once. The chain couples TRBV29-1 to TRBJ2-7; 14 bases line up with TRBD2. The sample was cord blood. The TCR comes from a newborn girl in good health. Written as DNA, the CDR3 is TGCAGCGTTGTTCAAGGGACTAGCGGGAGCTACGAGCAGTACTTC. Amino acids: CSVVQGTSGSYEQYF.